Shown below are 20 T cell receptor beta chains from a single sample sequenced in a study of Ad26.COV2.S vaccination and SARS-CoV-2 variants. The treatment is: about 20 received Ad26.COV2.S at low or high dose, single or two shots; 5 received placebo; per-sample allocation not given. Sampling occurred on day 63 after the first vaccine or placebo injection. The repertoire was sequenced with immunoSEQ multiplex PCR; TCRdb's copy has only in-frame clones and lacks some. Altogether hundreds of thousands of clones are present, approximately 86% being singletons, with the ten largest covering 9.5% to 12%. Here the sequenced sample was peripheral blood, taken in a trial of Ad26.COV2.S vaccine versus placebo. The receptors here all came from a person between 18 and 65 years old who received the Ad26.COV2.S COVID-19 vaccine or a placebo.

This clone appeared many times. CDR3 DNA sequence: TGTGCCAGCAGCCCGGAGCTGAACACTGAAGCTTTCTTT. Its protein is CASSPELNTEAFF. The rearrangement joins TRBV5-4 to TRBJ1-1; the D is unclear. Germline-derived CDR1 and CDR2 are SGHNT and YYREEE (reference sequence). The ends were cut back, 4 bases at V and 0 bases at J, with 7 bases in the middle. This CDR3 contains 13 residues.

This clone showed up just a few times. The chain carries TRBV28 and TRBJ2-7; a possible D gene is TRBD1 (6 bases). This CDR3 contains 16 residues. V was clipped by 6 bases and J by 3 bases, with 21 bases between them. Germline assignment: CDR1 MDHEN and CDR2 SYDVKM. This CDR3 is CASSPGTQAPSYEQYF. DNA of the CDR3: TGTGCCAGCAGCCCCGGGACACAGGCCCCGAGCTACGAGCAGTACTTC.

The V and J genes are TRBV7-6 and TRBJ2-1; 7 nucleotides agree with TRBD1. Trimming removed 5 bases from V and 5 bases from J; junction bases left unmatched: 6. The CDR3 contains 14 residues. Germline lookup yields CDR1 SGHVS and CDR2 FNYEAQ. CDR3 DNA: TGTGCCAGCAGCCCCGGGACAGACGACAATGAGCAGTTCTTC. Translation: CASSPGTDDNEQFF.

This clone was picked up a small number of times. The chain carries TRBV5-6 and TRBJ2-7, with a tentative D call TRBD1 (5 bases). V was shortened by 0 bases and J by 3 bases, with 13 bases between the two germline ends. The germline V gene has CDR1 SGHDT and CDR2 YYEEEE. This CDR3 spans 15 amino acids. The CDR3 reads CASSLGGSRSYEQYF. DNA of the CDR3: TGTGCCAGCAGCTTGGGGGGCTCAAGAAGCTACGAGCAGTACTTC.

This clone was observed once. CDR3 nucleotide sequence: TGTGCCAGCAGCCACAGGGGGCCCGGGGAGCTGTTTTTT. Encoded protein: CASSHRGPGELFF. V usage is TRBV5-4 and J usage is TRBJ2-2; 9 bases align to TRBD1. Germline CDR1 SGHNT, CDR2 YYREEE (reference sequence). V lost 4 bases, J lost 6 bases, and 1 base stayed unmatched. This CDR3 contains 13 residues.

This rearrangement joins TRBV13 to TRBJ2-1; 8 bases map to TRBD2. Germline V gene lookup returns CDR1 PRHDT and CDR2 FYEKMQ (reference sequence). This CDR3 comprises 15 residues. The V segment lost 3 bases and the J segment 1 base; nucleotides outside the gene matches: 2. DNA of the CDR3: TGTGCCAGCAGCTTCCGGGAGGGGTCCTACAATGAGCAGTTCTTC. Translation gives CASSFREGSYNEQFF.

V usage is TRBV5-6 and J usage is TRBJ2-7; D unclear. The germline V gene encodes CDR1 SGHDT and CDR2 YYEEEE. V lost 2 bases and J 4 bases, leaving 7 bases between the germline ends. CDR3 size: 12 residues. CDR3 residues: CASSFTDYEQYF. The DNA for the CDR3 is TGTGCCAGCAGCTTCACAGATTACGAGCAGTACTTC.

The chain recombines TRBV18 with TRBJ2-1, with 12 bases aligning to TRBD1. The CDR3 is 16 amino acids. V lost 3 bases, J lost 5 bases, and 5 bases stayed unmatched. Germline CDR1 KGHSH, CDR2 LQKENI. The CDR3 DNA sequence: TGTGCCAGCTCACCGGGACAGGGGGCCAATAACAATGAGCAGTTCTTC. Protein sequence: CASSPGQGANNNEQFF.

This chain links TRBV30 with TRBJ1-1, with D possibly TRBD1 on 6 matching bases. V dropped 0 bases and J dropped 4 bases, with 18 bases sitting between them. The CDR3 totals 16 residues. In germline, CDR1 is GTSNPN, CDR2 SVGIG (reference sequence). CDR3 in DNA: TGTGCCTGGAGTGTAAGGGGGGGACTTTTGGGCACTGAAGCTTTCTTT. Protein product: CAWSVRGGLLGTEAFF.

The chain is built from TRBV6-2 or TRBV6-3 and TRBJ1-1; D unclear. Trimming removed 6 bases from V and 0 bases from J, with 14 bases in between. Germline assignment: CDR1 MNHEY and CDR2 SVGEGT. The CDR3 contains 15 residues. The CDR3 here is CASSRTDALNTEAFF. The CDR3 nucleotides are TGTGCCAGCAGCAGGACCGACGCCCTGAACACTGAAGCTTTCTTT.

The chain links TRBV5-4 to TRBJ2-1, with D perhaps TRBD2 (5 bases). Trimming removed 0 bases at V and 0 bases at J, with 16 bases between. The germline CDR1 and CDR2 sequences are SGHNT and YYREEE (reference sequence). There are 18 residues in the CDR3. CDR3 amino acids: CASSLGGGGPSSYNEQFF. The CDR3 DNA is TGTGCCAGCAGCTTGGGGGGTGGCGGGCCGAGCTCCTACAATGAGCAGTTCTTC.

This clone occurred once. V is TRBV7-9 and J is TRBJ1-1; no clear D gene. Germline V CDR1 and CDR2: SEHNR, FQNEAQ (reference sequence). V dropped 3 bases and J dropped 4 bases, with 9 bases sitting between them. This CDR3 is built from 13 residues. The CDR3 DNA is TGTGCCAGCAGCTTCCCGCTTGGCACTGAAGCTTTCTTT. It specifies CASSFPLGTEAFF.

This chain links TRBV5-4 with TRBJ1-1; weak D call: TRBD1 (5 bases). Trimming left V 1 base short and J 1 base short, with 11 bases between. Germline CDR1 reads SGHNT; CDR2 reads YYREEE (reference sequence). The CDR3 is 15 residues long. The CDR3 DNA is TGTGCCAGCAGCTTGACGGGTAGGGGGAACACTGAAGCTTTCTTT. Residues: CASSLTGRGNTEAFF.

The chain couples TRBV2 to TRBJ2-5, with D perhaps given as TRBD1 or TRBD2 (5 bases each). The CDR3 length is 14 residues. The germline V and J ends were trimmed by 1 base and 4 bases, with 10 bases remaining between them. Germline V gene data show CDR1 as SNHLY and CDR2 as FYNNEI. The CDR3 DNA sequence: TGTGCCAGCAGTGAAGGTGGGGGACGAGAGACCCAGTACTTC. Encoded protein: CASSEGGGRETQYF. Full variable domain (remainder filled in from reference TRBV2 and TRBJ2-5): EPEVTQTPSHQVTQMGQEVILRCVPISNHLYFYWYRQILGQKVEFLVSFYNNEISEKSEIFDDQFSVERPDGSNFTLKIRSTKLEDSAMYFCASSEGGGRETQYFGPGTRLLVL.

This clone was observed a single time. The rearrangement links TRBV7-8 to TRBJ2-5, with D possibly matching TRBD2 (7 bases). V dropped 5 bases and J dropped 3 bases, with 13 bases sitting between them. CDR1 is SGHVS and CDR2 is FQNEAQ in the germline V gene. The CDR3 length is 14 residues. This CDR3 reads CASSLGGAKETQYF. As DNA, the CDR3 is TGTGCCAGCAGCCTAGGGGGGGCCAAAGAGACCCAGTACTTC. The variable domain in full, with the rest retrieved from reference TRBV7-8 and TRBJ2-5, is GAGVSQSPRYKVAKRGQDVALRCDPISGHVSLFWYQQALGQGPEFLTYFQNEAQLDKSGLPSDRFFAERPEGSVSTLKIQRTQQEDSAVYLCASSLGGAKETQYFGPGTRLLVL.

The V gene is TRBV9, the J gene TRBJ1-2; tentatively, D is TRBD1 (5 bases). This CDR3 has 17 amino acids. CDR1 and CDR2 (germline): SGDLS, YYNGEE. Trimming took off 0 bases at V and 0 bases at J, with 15 bases between the two ends. The CDR3 sequence is CASSVGGGASTNYGYTF. CDR3 nucleotides: TGTGCCAGCAGCGTAGGGGGTGGGGCCAGTACTAACTATGGCTACACCTTC. Full variable domain (missing parts from reference TRBV9 and TRBJ1-2): DSGVTQTPKHLITATGQRVTLRCSPRSGDLSVYWYQQSLDQGLQFLIQYYNGEERAKGNILERFSAQQFPDLHSELNLSSLELGDSALYFCASSVGGGASTNYGYTFGSGTRLTVV.

The chain joins TRBV7-2 to TRBJ2-1; D tentatively fits TRBD1 or TRBD2 (5 bases each). The CDR3 totals 14 residues. Trimming left V 2 bases short and J 6 bases short, with 11 bases between. From germline, CDR1 is SGHTA and CDR2 FQGNSA. The CDR3 DNA sequence: TGTGCCAGCAGCTTATGGGGGAGCGGCAATGAGCAGTTCTTC. As protein: CASSLWGSGNEQFF.

This clone was counted once. The gene calls are TRBV7-2 and TRBJ1-6, with TRBD1 identical over 11 bases. The CDR3 spans 15 residues. Losses at the gene ends were 6 bases for V and 5 bases for J; bases not matched to a gene: 3. CDR1 is SGHTA and CDR2 is FQGNSA in the germline V gene. In nucleotides, the CDR3 is TGTGCCAGCAGGGACAGGGGGCCTAATAATTCACCCCTCCACTTT. As protein: CASRDRGPNNSPLHF.

The V gene is TRBV7-2, the J gene TRBJ1-2, with unresolved D. Trimming left V 5 bases short and J 2 bases short, with 12 bases between. The CDR3 is 14 residues long. In germline, CDR1 is SGHTA, CDR2 FQGNSA. CDR3 nucleotides: TGTGCCAGCAGCCGTCAACAAGGGAACTATGGCTACACCTTC. Translation gives CASSRQQGNYGYTF.

This chain links TRBV5-5 with TRBJ1-6; 10 bases are a match to TRBD1. Trimming cost V 3 bases and J 1 base; bases outside gene matches: 1. Germline V gene data show CDR1 as SGHKS and CDR2 as YYEKEE (reference sequence). The CDR3 covers 16 residues. For the CDR3, the DNA is TGTGCCAGCAGCTGGGACAGGGGATCCTATAATTCACCCCTCCACTTT. This codes for CASSWDRGSYNSPLHF.